The clone carrying this T cell receptor beta chain occurred a few times. Its antigen is unknown. PCR involved 60 Vbeta and 13 Jbeta primers. Assay: immunoSEQ multiplex PCR; the TCRdb copy retains only in-frame clones and omits some. The sample contains about 100,000 clones, approximately 77% of which appear only once. This specimen belongs to a study of cytomegalovirus exposure and HLA in healthy donors. Findings of the study overall: Later on, an analysis found that several of the most significant clusters appeared to be linked to common viral pathogens, which included parvovirus B19. About 90% or about 30% of the time was how often most TCR beta V segments were productive, according to an earlier analysis. The records held CMV serostatus as the only immune exposure information.

CDR3 size: 14 residues. The germline V gene encodes CDR1 WSHSY and CDR2 SAAADI. V lost 6 bases, J lost 1 base, and 12 bases lay in between. This receptor was obtained from a male donor in good health and CMV-seropositive. J is TRBJ1-1 and V is TRBV10-2; tentatively, D is TRBD1 (5 bases). Material: PBMCs. This chain's CDR3 is CASRLGPSNTEAFF. The CDR3 bases are TGCGCCAGCAGGCTGGGGCCCTCGAACACTGAAGCTTTCTTT.